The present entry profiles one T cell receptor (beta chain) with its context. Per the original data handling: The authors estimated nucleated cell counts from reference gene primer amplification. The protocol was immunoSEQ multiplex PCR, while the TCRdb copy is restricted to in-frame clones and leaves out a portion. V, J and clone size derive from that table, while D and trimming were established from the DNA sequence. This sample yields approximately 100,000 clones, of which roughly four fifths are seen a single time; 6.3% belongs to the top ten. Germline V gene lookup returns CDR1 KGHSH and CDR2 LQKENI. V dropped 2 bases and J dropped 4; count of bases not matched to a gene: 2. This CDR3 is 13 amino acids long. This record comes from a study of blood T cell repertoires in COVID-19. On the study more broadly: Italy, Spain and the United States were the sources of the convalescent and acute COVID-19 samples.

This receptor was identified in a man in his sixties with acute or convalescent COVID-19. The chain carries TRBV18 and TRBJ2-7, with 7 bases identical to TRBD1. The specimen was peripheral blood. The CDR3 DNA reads TGTGCCAGCTCACCAGCACAGGGGTACGAGCAGTACTTC. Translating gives CASSPAQGYEQYF.